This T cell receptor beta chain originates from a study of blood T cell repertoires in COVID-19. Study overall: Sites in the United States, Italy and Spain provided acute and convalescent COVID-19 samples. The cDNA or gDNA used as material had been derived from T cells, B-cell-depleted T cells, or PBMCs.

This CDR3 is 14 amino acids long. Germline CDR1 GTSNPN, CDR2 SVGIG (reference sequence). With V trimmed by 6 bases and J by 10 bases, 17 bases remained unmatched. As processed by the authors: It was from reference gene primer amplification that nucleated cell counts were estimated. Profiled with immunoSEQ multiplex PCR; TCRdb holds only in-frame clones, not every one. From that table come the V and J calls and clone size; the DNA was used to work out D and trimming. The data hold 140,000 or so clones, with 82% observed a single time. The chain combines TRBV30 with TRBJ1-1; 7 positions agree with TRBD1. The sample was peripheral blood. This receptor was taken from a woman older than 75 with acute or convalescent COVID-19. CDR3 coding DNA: TGTGCCTGCAAAACCGGGACAGTAGGAGAAGGAGCTTTCTTT. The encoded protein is CACKTGTVGEGAFF.